These 24 T cell receptor beta chains originate from one sample sequenced in a study of early T cells in non-severe SARS-CoV-2 infection. TCRdb reanalysed the 5' RACE reads using MiXCR and keeps one entry per CDR3 protein. The table shows about 67,000 distinct CDR3 sequences, with around 10% occurring only once. Material for sequencing was whole blood. All receptors come from an adult who was a healthcare worker with PCR-confirmed SARS-CoV-2 infection or an uninfected control (not recorded which).

In its sample, this clonotype was seen a few times. The chain recombines TRBV6-1 with TRBJ1-1, with 8 positions matching TRBD1. The V gene's germline CDR1 is MNHNS and CDR2 SASEGT. This CDR3 comprises 12 residues. Trimming removed 4 bases from V and 8 bases from J; junction bases left unmatched: 3. The CDR3 nucleotides are TGTGCCAGCAGTGTAAGGGACAGGGAAGCTTTCTTT. It is translated as CASSVRDREAFF.

The chain recombines TRBV12-3 or TRBV12-4 with TRBJ2-3; tentatively, D is TRBD2 (6 bases). This CDR3 contains 16 residues. V dropped 1 base and J dropped 5 bases, with 16 bases sitting between them. The CDR3 sequence: CASSLGADWRVDTQYF. Here the CDR3 DNA reads TGTGCCAGCAGTTTAGGAGCGGACTGGAGGGTAGATACGCAGTATTTT.

This rearrangement joins TRBV29-1 to TRBJ2-3, with D possibly matching TRBD1 (6 bases). This CDR3 region has 13 residues. Germline V gene sequence: CDR1 SQVTM, CDR2 ANQGSEA. The V end lost 5 bases, the J end lost 0 bases, and 9 bases lay between the germline ends. The CDR3 nucleotides are TGCAGCGTTCCAGGGGCTAGCACAGATACGCAGTATTTT. Translated, it gives CSVPGASTDTQYF.

This clonotype was counted at least ten times. The junction differs from germline at one of its ends, possibly a read error. V gene TRBV15 combines with J gene TRBJ1-3, with D possibly matching TRBD1 (6 bases). Germline loops: CDR1 LNHNV, CDR2 YYDKDF (reference sequence). This CDR3 has 14 residues. CDR3 DNA sequence: TGTGCCACCAGCTCAGGGGTCTCTGAAAACACCATATATTTT. Protein product: CATSSGVSENTIYF.

There are many counts of this clonotype. The chain links TRBV29-1 to TRBJ2-4, with 9 bases that match TRBD2. The CDR3 totals 14 residues. Looked up from germline, CDR1 is SQVTM and CDR2 is ANQGSEA. With V trimmed by 4 bases and J by 6 bases, 7 bases remained unmatched. In DNA form, the CDR3 reads TGCAGCGTTGTGCTTAGCGGGAGATTAAACATTCAGTACTTC. It yields the protein CSVVLSGRLNIQYF.

In its sample, this clonotype was seen many times. V gene TRBV20-1 combines with J gene TRBJ2-7; 7 bases map to TRBD1. Per germline, CDR1 DFQATT and CDR2 SNEGSKA (reference sequence). V lost 5 bases to trimming and J lost 0 bases; unmatched junction nucleotides: 1. This CDR3 region has 12 residues. The DNA for the CDR3 is TGCAGTGCTGGGGACAGCTCCTACGAGCAGTACTTC. It specifies CSAGDSSYEQYF.

This clonotype was detected many times. This rearrangement joins TRBV24-1 to TRBJ2-3; TRBD2 agrees at 8 bases. J was trimmed by 4 bases and V by 8 bases; bases with no gene match: 4. The germline V gene has CDR1 KGHDR and CDR2 SFDVKD. The CDR3 is 13 residues long. CDR3 in amino acids: CATTAGAADTQYF. As DNA, the CDR3 is TGTGCCACCACAGCGGGAGCTGCAGATACGCAGTATTTT.

CDR3 in DNA: TGTGCCAGCAGCGTAGAGGACAGGGCGCTCGAGCAGTACTTC. It yields the protein CASSVEDRALEQYF. This chain connects TRBV9 to TRBJ2-7, with 8 bases lining up with TRBD1. Germline trimming cut 0 bases from V and 6 bases from J; bases unmatched to any gene: 5. The CDR3 is 14 amino acids. Germline loops: CDR1 SGDLS, CDR2 YYNGEE.

The rearrangement uses TRBV27 and TRBJ1-2; 7 nucleotides line up with TRBD1. Germline-derived CDR1 and CDR2 are MNHEY and SMNVEV (reference sequence). The CDR3 has 13 amino acids. J was trimmed by 2 bases and V by 11 bases; bases with no gene match: 8. CDR3 amino acids: CAASPGGNYGYTF. The CDR3 coding sequence is TGTGCCGCTTCCCCAGGGGGGAACTATGGCTACACCTTC.

Only a few counts were recorded for this clonotype. The J gene is TRBJ2-7, the V gene TRBV10-3; no reliable D call. V lost 4 bases and J lost 7, with 14 bases in between. Per germline, CDR1 ENHRY and CDR2 SYGVKD. There are 13 residues in the CDR3. This chain's CDR3 is CAISGTSLGEQYF. The CDR3 DNA sequence: TGTGCCATCAGTGGCACCTCCTTGGGGGAGCAGTACTTC.

This clonotype showed up many times. The chain has TRBV30 and TRBJ1-6; no clear D gene. CDR1 and CDR2 (germline): GTSNPN, SVGIG (reference sequence). This CDR3 is built from 14 residues. V gave up 1 base and J gave up 10 bases, with 14 bases separating them. CDR3 in DNA: TGTGCCTGGAGTGCCGGGGTAAACGGGTCACCCCTCCACTTT. This codes for CAWSAGVNGSPLHF.

This clonotype was counted only a few times. The chain links TRBV13 to TRBJ2-1; D gene ambiguous. V was clipped by 1 base and J by 1 base, with 5 bases between them. This CDR3 is 14 amino acids long. The germline CDR1 and CDR2 sequences are PRHDT and FYEKMQ (reference sequence). This CDR3 reads CASSLVGSYNEQFF. The DNA for the CDR3 is TGTGCCAGCAGCTTAGTGGGGTCCTACAATGAGCAGTTCTTC.

J is TRBJ1-2 and V is TRBV5-1, with TRBD1 identical over 8 bases. Germline CDR1 reads SGHRS; CDR2 reads YFSETQ. This CDR3 has 14 residues. With V trimmed by 3 bases and J by 2 bases, 3 bases remained unmatched. The CDR3 spells CASSSTGGNYGYTF. CDR3 bases: TGCGCCAGCAGCTCCACAGGGGGGAACTATGGCTACACCTTC.

The CDR3 DNA sequence: TGCAGCGTTGAAACCGCACGCCATGGCTACACCTTC. Protein sequence: CSVETARHGYTF. The chain employs TRBV29-1 and TRBJ1-2; no clear D. This CDR3 spans 12 amino acids. Germline V gives CDR1 SQVTM, CDR2 ANQGSEA. The V gene lost 2 bases and the J gene lost 6 bases, with 10 bases spanning the gap.

V is TRBV18 and J is TRBJ1-6; 7 bases are a match to TRBD1. The CDR3 runs to 14 residues. V trimming: 2 bases; J trimming: 10 bases; junction bases outside the gene matches: 5. Germline lookup yields CDR1 KGHSH and CDR2 LQKENI. The chain's CDR3 is CASSPTGVRSPLHF. The CDR3 region has the DNA TGTGCCAGCTCACCAACAGGGGTACGATCACCCCTCCACTTT.

At least ten counts were recorded for this clonotype. The V and J genes are TRBV29-1 and TRBJ1-2; 9 nucleotides agree with TRBD1. The CDR3 spans 13 residues. In germline, CDR1 is SQVTM, CDR2 ANQGSEA. Unmatched junction bases numbered 4, after V lost 5 bases and J lost 3 bases. The CDR3 sequence is CSVRQGVDYGYTF. Here the CDR3 DNA reads TGCAGCGTTAGACAGGGGGTCGACTATGGCTACACCTTC.

Many counts were recorded for this clonotype. This chain uses TRBV19 with TRBJ1-5; D perhaps matches TRBD1 (5 bases). V was trimmed by 7 bases and J by 1 base, leaving 11 bases between them. Germline assignment: CDR1 LNHDA and CDR2 SQIVND (reference sequence). CDR3 length: 14 residues. CDR3 coding DNA: TGTGCCAGTACCTACCGGGACAGCAATCAGCCCCAGCATTTT. This encodes CASTYRDSNQPQHF. The whole variable domain, filled in from reference TRBV19 and TRBJ1-5, reads DGGITQSPKYLFRKEGQNVTLSCEQNLNHDAMYWYRQDPGQGLRLIYYSQIVNDFQKGDIAEGYSVSREKKESFPLTVTSAQKNPTAFYLCASTYRDSNQPQHFGDGTRLSIL.

As to this clonotype: A much larger clone sits a single nucleotide away, making a read error possible. This chain uses TRBV20-1 with TRBJ1-2; no clear D gene. Germline lookup yields CDR1 DFQATT and CDR2 SNEGSKA (reference sequence). V was clipped by 2 bases and J by 2 bases, with 9 bases between them. CDR3 length equals 13 residues. CDR3 nucleotide sequence: TGCAGTGCTAGAATCTCGACCAACTATGGCTACACCTTC. Protein sequence: CSARISTNYGYTF.

This clonotype was seen ten or more times. The J gene is TRBJ2-7, the V gene TRBV6-1; 10 bases are shared with TRBD2. The CDR3 is 16 residues long. Germline V CDR1 and CDR2: MNHNS, SASEGT. Trimming at V came to 1 base and at J to 6 bases, leaving 9 bases not matched to a gene. DNA of the CDR3: TGTGCCAGCAGTGAAGGCGGGCTAGCGGGAGACCGCGAGCAGTACTTC. Amino acid sequence: CASSEGGLAGDREQYF.

This sequence joins TRBV5-1 and TRBJ1-4, with 7 bases fitting TRBD1. This CDR3 has 16 residues. Germline CDR1 is SGHRS and CDR2 is YFSETQ. The V segment lost 4 bases and the J segment 8 bases; nucleotides outside the gene matches: 14. CDR3 sequence: CASSRDPGQKGEKLFF. The CDR3 DNA reads TGCGCCAGCAGCCGGGACCCGGGACAGAAGGGAGAAAAACTGTTTTTT.

This clonotype was detected ten times or more. The chain links TRBV12-3 or TRBV12-4 to TRBJ2-2, with 9 bases identical to TRBD2. The CDR3 runs 15 residues. With 7 bases clipped from V and 6 bases from J, the junction kept 9 bases outside the gene matches. The CDR3 sequence: CASTRSGSLSGELFF. In DNA form, the CDR3 reads TGTGCCAGCACTCGTAGCGGGAGTCTCTCCGGGGAGCTGTTTTTT.

V usage is TRBV6-1 and J usage is TRBJ2-7; D is uncertain. The CDR3 consists of 12 residues. Germline CDR1 reads MNHNS; CDR2 reads SASEGT. The ends were cut back, 8 bases at V and 5 bases at J, with 13 bases in the middle. DNA for the CDR3: TGTGCCAGCGAACAGACCCTCCACGAGCAGTACTTC. This gives the protein CASEQTLHEQYF.

This clonotype was seen a few times. The rearrangement joins TRBV12-3 or TRBV12-4 to TRBJ1-5; D gene ambiguous. The CDR3 has 15 residues. Trimming shortened V by 3 bases and J by 0 bases, and 9 bases separated the two germline ends. The CDR3, as DNA: TGTGCCAGCAGTTTTGCGGGGAATAGCAATCAGCCCCAGCATTTT. Residues: CASSFAGNSNQPQHF.

This clonotype was observed a handful of times. This chain links TRBV6-5 with TRBJ2-1; 10 bases agree with TRBD2. Germline CDR1 is MNHEY and CDR2 is SVGAGI. The CDR3 loop spans 15 amino acids. The V segment lost 2 bases and the J segment 8 bases; nucleotides outside the gene matches: 6. The CDR3 DNA reads as TGTGCCAGCAGTTACAGGGGACTAGCGTCAGATGAGCAGTTCTTC. Translating gives CASSYRGLASDEQFF.